This T cell receptor (beta chain) was profiled in a study of T cell responses to AZD1222 COVID-19 vaccine. Notes on the study in general: In all cases, repertoires were sampled only after the peak T cell response. The donor group comprised mostly white British people and more females; the analysis possibly underestimated clonal diversity.

J was trimmed by 2 bases and V by 2 bases; bases with no gene match: 11. The CDR3 is made up of 18 amino acids. Germline CDR1 MGHRA, CDR2 YSYEKL. This clone was detected once. The antigen is undetermined. The protocol was immunoSEQ multiplex PCR, while the TCRdb copy is restricted to in-frame clones and leaves out a portion. The sample gives about 50,000 clones, about 80% of which show up once; 5% is in the top ten. Recipients boosted at about 4 weeks or about 12 weeks are pooled. This chain links TRBV4-1 with TRBJ2-5; 10 bases are shared with TRBD1. The input for sequencing was peripheral blood, taken 28 days after the second AZD1222 dose. The clonotype was recovered from an adult who received the AZD1222 COVID-19 vaccine. CDR3 DNA: TGCGCCAGCAGCCAAACAACATCCGGGACAGGGGAACAAGAGACCCAGTACTTC. Encoded protein: CASSQTTSGTGEQETQYF.